A single sample is the source of the 5 T cell receptor beta chains below, sequenced in a study of blood T cell repertoires in COVID-19. Sequencing used immunoSEQ multiplex PCR; TCRdb keeps in-frame clones, though not all of them. This sample has around 140,000 clones, with almost 85% found just once. The sample was peripheral blood. The source is a man aged 60-69 years with acute or convalescent COVID-19.

The CDR3, as DNA: TGCGCCAGCCGCCCACTAGCGGGGGGGAACTACGGCAATGAGCAGTTCTTC. The encoded protein is CASRPLAGGNYGNEQFF. J is TRBJ2-1 and V is TRBV5-1, with TRBD2 matching 13 bases. The J segment lost 6 bases and the V segment lost 7 bases, leaving 13 bases of the junction unmatched. In germline, CDR1 is SGHRS, CDR2 YFSETQ. CDR3 length: 17 amino acids.

V is TRBV27 and J is TRBJ1-3; 8 nucleotides align to TRBD1. The CDR3 runs to 14 residues. The V gene's germline CDR1 is MNHEY and CDR2 SMNVEV (reference sequence). J was trimmed by 4 bases and V by 5 bases; bases with no gene match: 4. CDR3 sequence (DNA): TGTGCCAGCAGTAGCAGGGGGCTCGGAAACACCATATATTTT. The encoded protein is CASSSRGLGNTIYF.

This chain joins TRBV11-2 and TRBJ2-7; 8 bases map to TRBD1. The CDR3 covers 17 residues. The V and J ends lost 5 bases and 5 bases, in that order; junction bases with no gene match: 17. Per germline, CDR1 SGHAT and CDR2 FQNNGV. CDR3 DNA sequence: TGTGCCAGCAGCCCCCAACCCGTGGCAGGGGGCTGGAACGAGCAGTACTTC. This sequence encodes CASSPQPVAGGWNEQYF.

The V gene is TRBV11-2, the J gene TRBJ1-1, with a tentative D call TRBD1 (6 bases). Trimming pared 2 bases from V and 4 bases from J, leaving 14 bases between. Germline V lookup: CDR1 SGHAT, CDR2 FQNNGV. This CDR3 contains 15 residues. CDR3: CASSLTPGGPTEAFF. CDR3 sequence (DNA): TGTGCCAGCAGCTTAACCCCCGGGGGGCCCACTGAAGCTTTCTTT.

This chain links TRBV5-1 with TRBJ2-7; 9 positions agree with TRBD2. V was clipped by 4 bases and J by 3 bases; unmatched bases: 11. The CDR3 contains 16 residues. CDR1 SGHRS and CDR2 YFSETQ come from the germline V gene. CDR3 loop: CASSTGLALGFYEQYF. The CDR3 nucleotides read TGCGCCAGCAGCACCGGACTAGCGTTAGGTTTCTACGAGCAGTACTTC.